The T cell receptor beta chain under discussion was sequenced for a study of OX40 agonist ivuxolimab in advanced cancers. For the study at large: Partial responses were recorded for three patients, including one with hepatocellular carcinoma and two with cutaneous melanoma.

Overall study results and limits: Expanded clones tended on average to be more numerous among CD8+ T cells than CD4+.

A word on this clone: Its antigen remains unidentified.

Assay used: immunoSEQ multiplex PCR; TCRdb lists only in-frame clones, some missing. The data contain roughly 70,000 clones, approximately 80% of them seen just once; the ten biggest clones take up 6.7%. In germline, CDR1 is SGHRS, CDR2 YFSETQ. The CDR3 is 13 residues long. Trimming removed 1 base from V and 1 base from J, with 6 bases in between. This clonotype was sampled from an adult with an advanced solid tumor such as melanoma, head and neck, liver or kidney cancer. Specimen: CD4+ or CD8+ T cells sorted from blood, collected in a trial of the OX40 agonist ivuxolimab. The rearrangement links TRBV5-1 to TRBJ2-7; possible D gene TRBD1, 6 bases. The chain's CDR3 is CASSLTGSYEQYF. The CDR3 bases are TGCGCCAGCAGCTTGACAGGGTCCTACGAGCAGTACTTC.